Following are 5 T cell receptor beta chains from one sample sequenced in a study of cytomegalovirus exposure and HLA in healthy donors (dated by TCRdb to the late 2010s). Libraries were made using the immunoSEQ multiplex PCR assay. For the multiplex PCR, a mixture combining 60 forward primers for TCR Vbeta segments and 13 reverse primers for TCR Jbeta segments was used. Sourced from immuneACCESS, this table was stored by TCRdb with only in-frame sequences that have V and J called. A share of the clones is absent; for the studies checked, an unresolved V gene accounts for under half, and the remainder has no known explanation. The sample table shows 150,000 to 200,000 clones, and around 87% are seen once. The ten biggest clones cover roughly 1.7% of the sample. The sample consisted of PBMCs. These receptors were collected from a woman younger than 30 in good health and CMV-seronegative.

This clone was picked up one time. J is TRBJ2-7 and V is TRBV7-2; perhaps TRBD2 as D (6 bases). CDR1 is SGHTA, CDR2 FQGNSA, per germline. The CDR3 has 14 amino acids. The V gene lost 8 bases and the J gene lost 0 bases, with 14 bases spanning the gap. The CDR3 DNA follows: TGTGCCAGCGCAAGGGCGGGGTCCTCCTACGAGCAGTACTTC. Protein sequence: CASARAGSSYEQYF.

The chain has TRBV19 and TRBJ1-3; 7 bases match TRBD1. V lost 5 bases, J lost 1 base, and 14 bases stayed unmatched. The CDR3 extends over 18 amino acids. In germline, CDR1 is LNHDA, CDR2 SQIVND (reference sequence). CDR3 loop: CASSSLALDRASGNTIYF. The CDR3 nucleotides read TGTGCCAGTAGTTCTCTGGCCCTTGACAGGGCGTCTGGAAACACCATATATTTT.

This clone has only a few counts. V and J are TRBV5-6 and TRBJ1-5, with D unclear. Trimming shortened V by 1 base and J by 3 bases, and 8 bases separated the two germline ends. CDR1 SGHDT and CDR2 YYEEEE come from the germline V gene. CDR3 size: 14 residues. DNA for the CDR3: TGTGCCAGCAGCTTGTTCCGGGACAATCAGCCCCAGCATTTT. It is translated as CASSLFRDNQPQHF.

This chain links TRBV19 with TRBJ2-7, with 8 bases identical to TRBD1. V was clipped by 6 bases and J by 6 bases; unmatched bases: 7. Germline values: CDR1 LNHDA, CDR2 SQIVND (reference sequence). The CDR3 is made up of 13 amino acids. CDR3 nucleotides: TGTGCCAGTAGGCCGGACAGGGCGGGCGAGCAGTACTTC. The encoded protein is CASRPDRAGEQYF.

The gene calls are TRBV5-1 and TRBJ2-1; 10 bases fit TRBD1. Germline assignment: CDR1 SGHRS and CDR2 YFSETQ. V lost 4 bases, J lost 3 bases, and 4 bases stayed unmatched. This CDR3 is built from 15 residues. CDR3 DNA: TGCGCCAGCAGCCTCGGGACAGGGGACTACAATGAGCAGTTCTTC. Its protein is CASSLGTGDYNEQFF. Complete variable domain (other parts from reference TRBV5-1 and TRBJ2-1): KAGVTQTPRYLIKTRGQQVTLSCSPISGHRSVSWYQQTPGQGLQFLFEYFSETQRNKGNFPGRFSGRQFSNSRSEMNVSTLELGDSALYLCASSLGTGDYNEQFFGPGTRLTVL.